This T cell receptor beta chain derives from a study of OX40 agonist ivuxolimab in advanced cancers. In the study overall: Intravenous ivuxolimab at 0.01 to 10 mg/kg was given to patients every 2 weeks.

The method was immunoSEQ multiplex PCR; TCRdb's version includes in-frame clones alone and lacks a portion of them. The repertoire holds tens of thousands of clones, around 90% seen once, with 13% to 15% in the top ten. Germline CDR1 MNHEY, CDR2 SMNVEV (reference sequence). The J segment lost 5 bases and the V segment lost 3 bases, leaving 10 bases of the junction unmatched. This CDR3 has 16 residues. Sequencing used CD4+ or CD8+ T cells sorted from blood, obtained in a trial of the OX40 agonist ivuxolimab. This TCR came from an adult with an advanced solid tumor such as melanoma, head and neck, liver or kidney cancer. The chain carries TRBV27 and TRBJ2-3, with 8 nucleotides matching TRBD1. The CDR3 here is CASSFQTGAPKDTQYF. The CDR3 nucleotides read TGTGCCAGCAGTTTCCAGACAGGGGCCCCCAAAGATACGCAGTATTTT.